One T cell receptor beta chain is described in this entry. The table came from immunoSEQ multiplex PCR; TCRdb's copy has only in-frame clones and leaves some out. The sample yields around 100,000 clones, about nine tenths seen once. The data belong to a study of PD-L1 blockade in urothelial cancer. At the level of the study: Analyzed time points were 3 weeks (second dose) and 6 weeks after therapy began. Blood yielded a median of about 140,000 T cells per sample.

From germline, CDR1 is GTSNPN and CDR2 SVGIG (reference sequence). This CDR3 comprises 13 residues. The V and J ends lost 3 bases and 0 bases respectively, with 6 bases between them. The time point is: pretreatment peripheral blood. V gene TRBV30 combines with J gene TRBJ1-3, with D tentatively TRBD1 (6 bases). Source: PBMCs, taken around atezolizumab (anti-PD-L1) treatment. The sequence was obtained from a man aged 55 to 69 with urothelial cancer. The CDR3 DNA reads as TGTGCCTGGAGCAGGGGCTCTGGAAACACCATATATTTT. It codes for CAWSRGSGNTIYF.